This record covers a single T cell receptor (beta chain). V shed 4 bases and J 4 bases; nucleotides not matched to a gene: 7. The germline gives CDR1 LNHDA, CDR2 SQIVND (reference sequence). The CDR3 runs to 16 residues. In the source study's methods: Counts of nucleated cells, estimated from reference gene primer amplification, were obtained. This table comes from immunoSEQ multiplex PCR, and its TCRdb copy is limited to in-frame clones, with some not included. Clone size and V and J calls were adopted from that table, with D and trimming inferred from the DNA. This sample has just under 50,000 clones, with over 85% found just once. The sample belongs to a study of blood T cell repertoires in COVID-19. The overall study: COVID-19 samples, acute and convalescent, were from the United States, Italy and Spain. The analysed material was cDNA or gDNA that came from T cells, B-cell-depleted T cells, or PBMCs.

Input material: peripheral blood. The clonotype comes from a human donor in a cohort sampled during active COVID-19. The rearrangement joins TRBV19 to TRBJ2-1; TRBD2 aligns across 10 bases. Here the CDR3 reads CASSNQPAGGYNEQFF. The CDR3 DNA is TGTGCCAGTAGTAATCAGCCAGCGGGAGGGTACAATGAGCAGTTCTTC.